Below, 10 T cell receptor beta chains from the same sample are listed, as sequenced in a study of CD8 T cells in ankylosing spondylitis. TCRdb independently ran MiXCR on the 5' RACE reads; one entry per CDR3 protein. The sample includes 250,000 to 300,000 distinct CDR3 sequences, around 19% seen only once; the top ten take about 8%. Sequencing was done on a sample of blood, either unsorted or a sorted T cell fraction (not recorded which). Every receptor here comes from a male donor with ankylosing spondylitis or in good health (not recorded which).

A few counts support this clonotype. The chain has TRBV10-2 and TRBJ2-1, with TRBD2 matching over 14 bases. The CDR3 extends over 21 amino acids. Per germline, CDR1 WSHSY and CDR2 SAAADI. J lost 7 bases, V lost 2 bases, and 19 bases had no gene match. CDR3 DNA: TGCGCCAGCAGTGAGCCCCCATCTTCGGGACTAGCGGGAGTGCGTGGAAATGAGCAGTTCTTC. It translates to CASSEPPSSGLAGVRGNEQFF.

This clonotype was detected a few times. This sequence may be a read error, since a much larger clone differs from it by one base. This chain connects TRBV7-8 to TRBJ2-5; D may match TRBD1 or TRBD2 (5 bases each). Trimming took 3 bases from V and 2 from J, leaving 7 bases between them. This CDR3 has 13 residues. CDR1 is SGHVS and CDR2 is FQNEAQ in the germline V gene. The CDR3 DNA follows: TGTGCCAGCAGCTTTTGGGGGCAAGAGACCCAGTACTTC. Its protein product is CASSFWGQETQYF. Combining the CDR3 with reference TRBV7-8 and TRBJ2-5 gives the whole variable domain GAGVSQSPRYKVAKRGQDVALRCDPISGHVSLFWYQQALGQGPEFLTYFQNEAQLDKSGLPSDRFFAERPEGSVSTLKIQRTQQEDSAVYLCASSFWGQETQYFGPGTRLLVL.

The J gene is TRBJ2-2, the V gene TRBV11-2; D is ambiguous. CDR1 SGHAT and CDR2 FQNNGV come from the germline V gene. V lost 1 base to trimming and J lost 6 bases, with 6 bases between them. The CDR3 sequence is 13 residues long. CDR3 DNA: TGTGCCAGCAGCTTAGTCCGGTCCGGGGAGCTGTTTTTT. Translation: CASSLVRSGELFF.

This chain links TRBV15 with TRBJ2-5; 9 nucleotides agree with TRBD2. Trimming cost V 1 base and J 4 bases; bases outside gene matches: 4. The CDR3 covers 15 residues. Germline CDR1 and CDR2: LNHNV and YYDKDF (reference sequence). CDR3 sequence: CATSRVAGETETQYF. CDR3 sequence (DNA): TGTGCCACCAGCAGAGTAGCGGGGGAGACAGAGACCCAGTACTTC.

This rearrangement joins TRBV3-1 to TRBJ1-5; D may be TRBD1 (5 bases). The CDR3 spans 15 residues. V was shortened by 1 base and J by 6 bases, with 13 bases between the two germline ends. Germline V CDR1 and CDR2: LGHDT, YNNKEL (reference sequence). Here the CDR3 reads CASSQGGGWRQPQHF. The CDR3 DNA is TGTGCCAGCAGCCAAGGCGGGGGGTGGCGTCAGCCCCAGCATTTT.

The chain recombines TRBV29-1 with TRBJ2-3, with 8 positions matching TRBD2. Germline V gene sequence: CDR1 SQVTM, CDR2 ANQGSEA. This CDR3 has 14 residues. V was clipped by 7 bases and J by 3 bases; unmatched bases: 9. CDR3 residues: CSAAPAGVTDTQYF. CDR3 bases: TGCAGCGCCGCCCCAGCGGGAGTGACAGATACGCAGTATTTT.

The chain combines TRBV5-5 with TRBJ2-3, with 9 bases lining up with TRBD1. CDR1 and CDR2 from the germline V gene are SGHKS and YYEKEE (reference sequence). V lost 3 bases to trimming and J lost 6 bases; unmatched junction nucleotides: 11. The CDR3 spans 16 residues. As DNA, the CDR3 is TGTGCCAGCAGCTCTGCGACAGGGGGGTTCGTGGATACGCAGTATTTT. It encodes CASSSATGGFVDTQYF.

The chain links TRBV6-2 or TRBV6-3 to TRBJ1-2; tentatively, D is TRBD1 (5 bases). Trimming removed 5 bases at V and 4 bases at J, with 32 bases between. Germline CDR1 MNHEY, CDR2 SVGEGT. This CDR3 has 20 amino acids. The CDR3 loop is CASSPGLEAREIPFGYGYTF. The CDR3 DNA follows: TGTGCCAGCAGTCCTGGATTAGAGGCCAGGGAGATTCCCTTCGGCTATGGCTACACCTTC.

This chain uses TRBV18 with TRBJ2-7; weak D call: TRBD2 (6 bases). Deletions cut 8 bases from V and 2 bases from J, with 22 bases between. The V gene's germline CDR1 is KGHSH and CDR2 LQKENI. The CDR3 is 16 residues long. CDR3 residues: CASPAVRRAHPYEQYV. In nucleotides, the CDR3 is TGTGCCAGCCCAGCCGTCCGGAGGGCCCATCCCTACGAGCAGTACGTC.

There are a few counts of this clonotype. The rearrangement links TRBV20-1 to TRBJ2-2; D could derive from TRBD1 or TRBD2 (5 bases each). CDR1 is DFQATT, CDR2 SNEGSKA, per germline (reference sequence). CDR3 length: 14 amino acids. V shed 0 bases and J shed 4 bases, with 9 bases lying between them. As DNA, the CDR3 is TGCAGTGCTAGAGACGCTGGGGGCACCGGGGAGCTGTTTTTT. This codes for CSARDAGGTGELFF.